A selection of T cell receptor beta chains follows, all from one sample in a study of blood T cell repertoires in COVID-19. TCRdb's copy holds only in-frame clones and misses some; the assay was immunoSEQ multiplex PCR. The data show 200,000 to 300,000 clones, with approximately 80% seen just once and approximately 7.5% held by the top ten. Sequenced input: peripheral blood. These receptors all come from a woman aged 80 or over with COVID-19, enrolled during active disease. CDR3s leave out the opening cysteine and the closing phenylalanine or tryptophan. A D gene is named only where the DNA matches it firmly.

ASRGPRAEAF	-	TRBV6-5	TRBJ1-1
SASYGGQRNSPLH	TRBD1	TRBV20-1	TRBJ1-6
ASSLLAGDSEQY	TRBD2	TRBV6-2/TRBV6-3	TRBJ2-7
ASSPGGTDGYT	-	TRBV7-3	TRBJ1-2
ASRRTGGDQPQH	TRBD1	TRBV5-1	TRBJ1-5
ASSQDGDYSNQPQH	-	TRBV14	TRBJ1-5
ASSPIPGTSGSFRYEQY	TRBD2	TRBV7-9	TRBJ2-7
ASSEGVRGNTIY	-	TRBV3-1/TRBV3-2	TRBJ1-3
ASSPRTGFSNQPQH	-	TRBV27	TRBJ1-5
ASRPTGTTGELF	-	TRBV11-1	TRBJ2-2
ASSLATGGYEQY	TRBD1	TRBV5-1	TRBJ2-7
ASRFPGITGELF	-	TRBV5-1	TRBJ2-2
AIKDSLSYGQY	-	TRBV10-3	TRBJ2-7
ASSLDGASTYQPQH	-	TRBV19	TRBJ1-5
ASSLPQGDYVGYT	TRBD1	TRBV7-9	TRBJ1-2
ASSVNPRELSYNEQF	-	TRBV9	TRBJ2-1
ASSRQGQGFTDTQY	TRBD1	TRBV7-3	TRBJ2-3
ASSSNNEQF	-	TRBV12-3/TRBV12-4	TRBJ2-1
ASSLRDKAAEAF	-	TRBV19	TRBJ1-1
ASIRGLSGETQY	-	TRBV2	TRBJ2-5
ASSFGLSGGEDIQY	TRBD2	TRBV28	TRBJ2-4
ASSPNRGENSNYGYT	TRBD1	TRBV7-8	TRBJ1-2
ASSPRTGMNTEAF	TRBD1	TRBV11-1	TRBJ1-1
ASSQDPRQGLSPLH	TRBD1	TRBV4-2	TRBJ1-6
AWSRQVGTEAF	-	TRBV30	TRBJ1-1
ASSFYRGRDYGYT	TRBD1	TRBV5-8	TRBJ1-2
ASERALAPNTEAF	-	TRBV6-5	TRBJ1-1
ARLGQGAHYGYT	TRBD1	TRBV5-6	TRBJ1-2
ASSESKGYYNEQF	-	TRBV10-1	TRBJ2-1
ATSRDTGRYEKLF	-	TRBV15	TRBJ1-4
ASSSGTLGGIQY	-	TRBV5-1	TRBJ2-4
ASSFRGRQETQY	TRBD1	TRBV7-9	TRBJ2-5
ASSSGGRGAQPQH	-	TRBV27	TRBJ1-5
ASSLTRDTQY	-	TRBV18	TRBJ2-3
ATSRDLATNEKLF	-	TRBV15	TRBJ1-4
ASSLDAGSGGYT	-	TRBV7-9	TRBJ1-2
ASIKDRTNQPQH	TRBD1	TRBV6-5	TRBJ1-5
ASSEWGGAQPQH	-	TRBV25-1	TRBJ1-5
ASSEIGGNLGGYT	-	TRBV2	TRBJ1-2
AISGNEGGYEQF	-	TRBV10-3	TRBJ2-1
ASSSPGYGYT	-	TRBV13	TRBJ1-2
ASTSGITDTQY	-	TRBV2	TRBJ2-3
ASSRQGQGYEQY	TRBD1	TRBV6-2/TRBV6-3	TRBJ2-7
ASSLFWTGGKTGELF	TRBD1	TRBV27	TRBJ2-2
ASSADSRGGEKLF	-	TRBV5-1	TRBJ1-4
ASSLGSSGANVLT	-	TRBV7-2	TRBJ2-6
AWRKVAGAREAQY	TRBD2	TRBV30	TRBJ2-5
ASSQDLGGGATGELF	-	TRBV4-2	TRBJ2-2
ASSQAGGETNYGYT	-	TRBV4-1	TRBJ1-2
ASSLGRGETQY	TRBD2	TRBV18	TRBJ2-5
ASSPGDRGHEKLF	TRBD1	TRBV7-9	TRBJ1-4
ASSLAAGGVQETQY	TRBD2	TRBV5-1	TRBJ2-5
AWSVGTGTQY	TRBD1	TRBV30	TRBJ2-3
ASSRQGNLNYGYT	TRBD1	TRBV7-9	TRBJ1-2
ASSRGTGVEYGYT	TRBD1	TRBV7-2	TRBJ1-2
ASSLEGGITEAF	-	TRBV5-1	TRBJ1-1